This T cell receptor (beta chain) was found in a study of T-cell memory formation after mild COVID-19. This CDR3 has 15 residues. Trimming at V came to 2 bases and at J to 2 bases, leaving 6 bases not matched to a gene. Germline CDR1 reads GTSNPN; CDR2 reads SVGIG (reference sequence). Constant-segment primers and 5'RACE yielded cDNA libraries for TCR alpha and TCR beta, each carrying sample barcodes and UMIs. TCRdb independently ran MiXCR on the 5' RACE reads; one entry per CDR3 protein. Of 350,000 to 500,000 distinct CDR3 sequences listed, about 25% are singletons. This clonotype was sampled from an adult woman who had mild COVID-19 (a few samples of this study predate the infection). Cell type and time point are not known. Sequencing was carried out using PBMCs or a T cell subset sorted from them (not recorded which). The chain recombines TRBV30 with TRBJ2-7; TRBD2 agrees at 10 bases. The CDR3 DNA is TGTGCCTGGAGTCCAGGACTAGCGGTGACCTACGAGCAGTACTTC. Translated, it gives CAWSPGLAVTYEQYF.